This T cell receptor beta chain was sequenced for a study of control samples from healthy donors and cancer patients. TCRdb's copy holds only in-frame clones and misses some; the assay was immunoSEQ multiplex PCR. The profile shows around 130,000 clones, over 75% of them singletons. This CDR3 is built from 14 residues. The germline CDR1 and CDR2 sequences are KGHDR and SFDVKD. V lost 5 bases, J lost 3 bases, and 10 bases lay in between. The specimen was blood. The J gene is TRBJ1-5, the V gene TRBV24-1, with unresolved D. The receptor was isolated from a man between 18 and 29 years old in good health. CDR3 bases: TGTGCCACCAGTGCAAGCCAGTCCAATCAGCCCCAGCATTTT. Protein product: CATSASQSNQPQHF.